One and the same sample provided the 18 T cell receptor beta chains below, sequenced in a study of persistence of HIV-infected CD4 T cells. The immunoSEQ assay was version 4, run in survey mode. TCRdb's table, derived via immunoSEQ multiplex PCR, lists solely in-frame clones and lacks some. This table holds under 40,000 clones, roughly four fifths found once. For these receptors, no antigen is known. An overlapping HIV-1 Gag peptide pool stimulated these cells at approximately 1 ug/peptide/mL. CD40L-negative CD69-negative CD45RO-high memory CD4+ T cells were sorted as populations depleted of antigen-responding cells. This material consisted of CD4+ T cells sorted from PBMCs after roughly 19-hour stimulation, taken from a patient who received antiretroviral therapy. Source of these receptors: an adult woman with HIV who was CMV-seropositive.

This clone occurred once. This chain connects TRBV10-3 to TRBJ2-2, with 9 bases lining up with TRBD2. This CDR3 has 14 residues. V gave up 11 bases and J gave up 1 base; unmatched junction bases: 5. Germline CDR1 reads ENHRY; CDR2 reads SYGVKD. The CDR3 loop is CASATSGNTGELFF. Written as DNA, the CDR3 is TGTGCCTCGGCGACTAGCGGGAACACCGGGGAGCTGTTTTTT.

The genes are TRBV6-5 and TRBJ2-1; weak D call: TRBD2 (5 bases). Trimming removed 0 bases from V and 8 bases from J, with 17 bases in between. CDR1 and CDR2 from the germline V gene are MNHEY and SVGAGI. This CDR3 contains 16 residues. The CDR3 reads CASSYSPASSSDEQFF. DNA for the CDR3: TGTGCCAGCAGTTACTCCCCGGCTAGCAGCTCGGATGAGCAGTTCTTC.

The chain is built from TRBV7-2 and TRBJ1-1; perhaps TRBD1 as D (5 bases). The germline gives CDR1 SGHTA, CDR2 FQGNSA. Deletions cut 2 bases from V and 5 bases from J, with 12 bases between. The CDR3 is 14 residues long. CDR3 sequence (DNA): TGTGCCAGCAGCTTATTCGGGGGAGGAACTGAAGCTTTCTTT. Translated, it gives CASSLFGGGTEAFF.

The V call is TRBV27, the J call TRBJ2-6, with D tentatively TRBD2 (5 bases). The CDR3 is 16 amino acids. CDR1 and CDR2 (germline): MNHEY, SMNVEV (reference sequence). V gave up 3 bases and J gave up 4 bases, with 13 bases separating them. CDR3 DNA sequence: TGTGCCAGCAGTTTGGGCAGCGGCAGGGGGGCCAACGTCCTGACTTTC. Translating it yields CASSLGSGRGANVLTF.

The chain combines TRBV6-5 with TRBJ1-1, with 7 bases that match TRBD1. The CDR3 spans 13 residues. Germline V gene data show CDR1 as MNHEY and CDR2 as SVGAGI. J was trimmed by 5 bases and V by 4 bases; bases with no gene match: 4. The CDR3 nucleotides read TGTGCCAGCAGTTTGACAGGGTCTACTGAAGCTTTCTTT. This sequence encodes CASSLTGSTEAFF.

This chain uses TRBV14 with TRBJ1-2, with D perhaps matching TRBD1 (6 bases). This CDR3 spans 15 amino acids. V dropped 2 bases and J dropped 7 bases, with 17 bases sitting between them. The germline V gene has CDR1 SGHDN and CDR2 FVKESK. The CDR3: CASSQRRGGESGYTF. CDR3 DNA sequence: TGTGCCAGCAGCCAACGCCGGGGGGGCGAGAGTGGCTACACCTTC.

The chain couples TRBV24-1 to TRBJ1-5; 7 nucleotides agree with TRBD1. Germline CDR1 KGHDR, CDR2 SFDVKD. The length of the CDR3 is 16 residues. Losses at the gene ends were 3 bases for V and 6 bases for J; bases not matched to a gene: 10. DNA of the CDR3: TGTGCCACCAGTGATCCTAGACAGGGTGGGAGTCAGCCCCAGCATTTT. It codes for CATSDPRQGGSQPQHF.

The chain joins TRBV7-8 to TRBJ2-7, with 11 bases that match TRBD2. The CDR3 runs to 15 residues. From germline, CDR1 is SGHVS and CDR2 FQNEAQ. V shed 1 base, J shed 3 bases, and the junction held 2 bases outside the gene matches. For the CDR3, the DNA is TGTGCCAGCAGCTTAGTTGGGACTAGCGGCTACGAGCAGTACTTC. Encoded protein: CASSLVGTSGYEQYF.

The genes are TRBV24-1 and TRBJ2-7, with D hard to call. The ends were cut back, 5 bases at V and 7 bases at J, with 8 bases in the middle. This CDR3 contains 11 residues. CDR1 and CDR2 (germline): KGHDR, SFDVKD. CDR3 sequence: CATSAASEQYF. The CDR3 region has the DNA TGTGCCACCAGTGCAGCTTCGGAGCAGTACTTC.

The chain carries TRBV9 and TRBJ1-3; TRBD1 is a possible D gene (5 bases). V lost 0 bases and J lost 5, with 6 bases in between. Germline loops: CDR1 SGDLS, CDR2 YYNGEE. This CDR3 has 13 residues. CDR3 amino acids: CASSVEGRNTIYF. CDR3 in DNA: TGTGCCAGCAGCGTAGAGGGGAGAAACACCATATATTTT.

The chain has TRBV5-1 and TRBJ1-6; a possible D gene is TRBD1 (5 bases). Germline loops: CDR1 SGHRS, CDR2 YFSETQ. V lost 4 bases to trimming and J lost 9 bases, with 20 bases between them. The CDR3 extends over 16 amino acids. This CDR3 is CASSPTLGTSSSPLHF. The CDR3, as DNA: TGCGCCAGCAGCCCGACCCTGGGGACCAGCTCTTCACCCCTCCACTTT.

The chain is built from TRBV5-8 and TRBJ1-3; 7 bases align to TRBD1. J was trimmed by 0 bases and V by 3 bases; bases with no gene match: 6. The V gene's germline CDR1 is SGHTS and CDR2 YDEGEE. The CDR3 sequence is 16 residues long. CDR3 sequence: CASSSEGQLSGNTIYF. The CDR3 DNA sequence: TGTGCCAGCAGCTCGGAGGGACAGCTCTCTGGAAACACCATATATTTT.

This clone occurred a few times. The V and J genes are TRBV28 and TRBJ1-1; D gene uncertain. The V gene's germline CDR1 is MDHEN and CDR2 SYDVKM. Trimming pared 6 bases from V and 7 bases from J, leaving 9 bases between. The CDR3 has 11 amino acids. The CDR3 DNA is TGTGCCAGCAGGACACCCTATGAAGCTTTCTTT. This gives the protein CASRTPYEAFF.

This sequence joins TRBV14 and TRBJ1-2; no clear D gene. Trimming took off 8 bases at V and 13 bases at J, with 23 bases between the two ends. The germline V gene encodes CDR1 SGHDN and CDR2 FVKESK. This CDR3 contains 13 residues. CDR3 coding DNA: TGTGCCAGCTGCCCTCAACCCGAACCCCCGACCACCTTC. It yields the protein CASCPQPEPPTTF.

This sequence joins TRBV7-2 and TRBJ2-1, with D unresolved. Trimming left V 5 bases short and J 6 bases short, with 8 bases between. This CDR3 comprises 12 residues. Germline V gene data show CDR1 as SGHTA and CDR2 as FQGNSA. CDR3 nucleotides: TGTGCCAGCAGCCCCTGGGTCAATGAGCAGTTCTTC. Translating gives CASSPWVNEQFF.

This rearrangement joins TRBV3-1 (or the pseudogene TRBV3-2) to TRBJ1-3, with a tentative D call TRBD1 (5 bases). Germline-derived CDR1 and CDR2 are LGHDT and YNNKEL (reference sequence). V dropped 4 bases and J dropped 1 base, with 17 bases sitting between them. There are 17 residues in the CDR3. CDR3 sequence reads: CASSRDPIGGSGNTIYF. The CDR3 DNA reads as TGTGCCAGCAGCCGGGACCCGATTGGAGGATCTGGAAACACCATATATTTT.

V usage is TRBV19 and J usage is TRBJ1-4; no clear D. The CDR3 has 15 residues. Germline assignment: CDR1 LNHDA and CDR2 SQIVND (reference sequence). V was pared by 3 bases and J by 4 bases, with 12 bases between. Here the CDR3 reads CASSIPSGYNEKLFF. The CDR3 DNA reads TGTGCCAGTAGTATTCCGTCCGGTTATAATGAAAAACTGTTTTTT.

This clone was observed once. The chain uses TRBV9 and TRBJ1-3; no firm D call. CDR3 length: 16 residues. Germline CDR1 and CDR2: SGDLS and YYNGEE. The V gene lost 4 bases and the J gene lost 2 bases, with 16 bases spanning the gap. The CDR3 sequence is CASSTRFQATGNTIYF. The CDR3 DNA is TGTGCCAGCAGCACCCGCTTTCAGGCTACTGGAAACACCATATATTTT.